Included here is one T cell receptor beta chain sequence, with context. The antigen is not known. The time point: blood 2 weeks post-SBRT. Treatment here: 15 Gy SBRT to primary tumor, nephrectomy 4 weeks later. After SBRT, blood was collected at 2 and 4 weeks, plus baseline. The patient's renal cell carcinoma had clear cell pathology. The data originate from a study of radiation and T cells in renal cell carcinoma. Study background: Nephrectomy followed 15 Gy stereotactic body radiation by 4 weeks. Study-level findings and limits: No pretreatment tumor biopsies were available for baseline clonotypes.

Generated by immunoSEQ multiplex PCR, the TCRdb table keeps only in-frame clones and is missing some. The table shows roughly 80,000 clones, with approximately 83% occurring only once. The CDR3 is made up of 13 amino acids. Germline CDR1 and CDR2: SGHKS and YYEKEE (reference sequence). V gave up 0 bases and J gave up 4 bases, with 8 bases separating them. Source: blood, taken from a patient whose treatment included radiotherapy and nephrectomy. The receptor was derived from a woman in her forties or fifties with renal cell carcinoma. The chain uses TRBV5-5 and TRBJ2-7; D remains unclear. The CDR3 protein is CASSLGSPYEQYF. In DNA, the CDR3 is TGTGCCAGCAGCTTGGGGAGCCCATACGAGCAGTACTTC.